This TCR beta chain stems from a study of cytomegalovirus exposure and HLA in healthy donors (dated by TCRdb to 2016 to 2017). The study in broad terms: A later analysis indicated that the 120 validation repertoires were generated on the platform also employed for the roughly 650 repertoires of the first cohort. The study aimed to test whether signatures of past pathogen exposure could be identified by cataloging public T cell receptors. A separate validation cohort of roughly 130 different subjects was used in addition to the 666-subject first cohort. High-throughput TCR immunosequencing, statistical association of individual TCRs with disease status, and machine learning were combined to predict cytomegalovirus infection status. Study-wide findings and limitations: Most TCR sequences were observed very rarely across donors, whereas some public TCRs were present in many individuals. According to the authors, the approach could potentially be generalized to other disease states and immunological phenotypes. In vitro tests confirmed that three of the cytomegalovirus-associated TCR beta chains recognize cytomegalovirus antigens. Subsequent analysis determined that TCRs grouped into clusters in the first cohort also showed a tendency toward co-occurrence across the 120 or so validation repertoires, and 94% of cluster scores exceeded 0. The classifier was reported to diagnose cytomegalovirus status with high specificity and sensitivity in both the original cohort and the validation cohort. The study gave a list of 150 to 200 TCR beta chains associated with cytomegalovirus. All 120 or so repertoires were used to score co-occurrence in the validation cohort in a later analysis, because that analysis had no HLA typing for the cohort.

To note about this clone: No antigen is known for it. The record has no base qualities; no much larger clone is one base away.

The donors belonged to the validation cohort of under 150 subjects, which was separate from the roughly 700-subject first cohort. From its cysteine to its phenylalanine, the CDR3 spans 14 amino acids. The CDR3 DNA has 42 bases and is translated from base 1. For this chain, trimming is 6 bases at the V end and 3 bases at the J end, and the number of junction bases without a gene match is 4. For CDR1 and CDR2, the germline V gene lists KGHSH and LQKENI. To prepare the library, the immunoSEQ multiplex PCR assay was applied. From the authors' description of their analysis: To diagnose cytomegalovirus status from the catalog of TCR beta chain sequences, a statistical classification framework was built. TCRdb re-hosts the immuneACCESS table, in-frame sequences only. Its copies lack some clones; in the studies checked, an unresolved V gene accounts for under half of them, and the cause for the rest is not known. That table supplies the V and J calls and clone size; D and trimming were determined from the DNA. Counted in this sample were under 400,000 clones; approximately 90% of them appeared once. The ten largest account for 0.8% to 0.85% of the sample.

The rearranged chain carries TRBV18 and TRBJ2-1, with 8 bases in between that match TRBD2. Sequenced: PBMCs. The receptor comes from a woman aged 18 to 35 in good health and CMV-seronegative. The CDR3 reads CASSSSGSYNEQFF. The DNA sequence reads TGTGCCAGCTCTTCCAGCGGGAGCTACAATGAGCAGTTCTTC.